Listed below are T cell receptor beta chains from one sample, sequenced in a study of T cells after yellow fever vaccination. TCRdb recomputed calls from the 5' RACE reads with MiXCR, one row per CDR3 protein. The repertoire holds around 310,000 distinct CDR3 sequences, with 3.5% to 4.5% as singletons. The specimen was PBMCs, collected 15 days after the yellow fever booster vaccination. The receptors derive from a man aged 18 to 30 who received the YFV17D yellow fever vaccine. Each CDR3 is given with its conserved first and last residue. Fields, in order: CDR3 length, D gene, J gene, clone size, V gene, CDR3 DNA, CDR3 protein. A D gene is named only where the DNA matches it firmly. Some rows have no size entry. The others give once, few or many, or a class for an expanded clone.

length: 13; D: -; J: TRBJ2-1; size: -; V: TRBV6-2/TRBV6-3; DNA: TGTGCCAGCAGTCGGGACCAGGCGGATGAGCAGTTCTTC; CDR3: CASSRDQADEQFF
length: 15; D: -; J: TRBJ2-2; size: few; V: TRBV10-3; DNA: TGTGCCATCAGTGAGCGAGGGGCACCCACCGGGGAGCTGTTTTTT; CDR3: CAISERGAPTGELFF
length: 14; D: -; J: TRBJ2-3; size: -; V: TRBV4-3; DNA: TGCGCCAGCAGCCAAGAATCGGGGGTCCATACGCAGTATTTT; CDR3: CASSQESGVHTQYF
length: 15; D: TRBD1; J: TRBJ1-1; size: -; V: TRBV19; DNA: TGTGCCAGTAGTCCCCGCACAGGGGATGGCCCTGAAGCTTTCTTT; CDR3: CASSPRTGDGPEAFF
length: 14; D: TRBD1; J: TRBJ1-5; size: -; V: TRBV12-3/TRBV12-4; DNA: TGTGCCAGCAGTCGGGACAGTTCCAATCAGCCCCAGCATTTT; CDR3: CASSRDSSNQPQHF
length: 15; D: -; J: TRBJ1-1; size: many; V: TRBV5-1; DNA: TGCGCCAGCAGCTTGCGTGCGGGGATGAACACTGAAGCTTTCTTT; CDR3: CASSLRAGMNTEAFF
length: 13; D: -; J: TRBJ1-6; size: -; V: TRBV7-3; DNA: TGTGCCAGCAGCTCGGACATTGGGTCACCCCTCCACTTT; CDR3: CASSSDIGSPLHF
length: 14; D: -; J: TRBJ2-5; size: many; V: TRBV10-2; DNA: TGCGCCAGCAGTGAGTCCGCGTACCAAGAGACCCAGTACTTC; CDR3: CASSESAYQETQYF
length: 12; D: -; J: TRBJ2-3; size: many; V: TRBV7-3; DNA: TGTGCCAGCAGCTCCTACGGGGATACGCAGTATTTT; CDR3: CASSSYGDTQYF
length: 14; D: -; J: TRBJ2-1; size: -; V: TRBV13; DNA: TGTGCCAGCAGCCTCCGATCCACCTACAATGAGCAGTTCTTC; CDR3: CASSLRSTYNEQFF
length: 13; D: -; J: TRBJ2-3; size: many; V: TRBV27; DNA: TGTGCCAGCAGTTTAGGAGGTGAGGATACGCAGTATTTT; CDR3: CASSLGGEDTQYF
length: 14; D: -; J: TRBJ2-7; size: -; V: TRBV7-3; DNA: TGTGCCAGCAGAGAGACAGCCGGCTCCTACGAGCAGTACTTC; CDR3: CASRETAGSYEQYF
length: 18; D: -; J: TRBJ1-1; size: many; V: TRBV7-8; DNA: TGTGCCAGCAGCTTAGGCCGTCGTAGTGCGGGGTCAAACACTGAAGCTTTCTTT; CDR3: CASSLGRRSAGSNTEAFF
length: 16; D: TRBD2; J: TRBJ2-2; size: many; V: TRBV11-2; DNA: TGTGCCAGCAGCTTATTGTTAGCGGGGGGTACCGGGGAGCTGTTTTTT; CDR3: CASSLLLAGGTGELFF
length: 13; D: -; J: TRBJ1-2; size: few; V: TRBV6-2/TRBV6-3; DNA: TGTGCCAGCAGCCTGGACCAACACTATGGCTACACCTTC; CDR3: CASSLDQHYGYTF
length: 12; D: -; J: TRBJ1-1; size: many; V: TRBV29-1; DNA: TGCAGCGCAGAGACAGGCTCGCCTGAAGCTTTCTTT; CDR3: CSAETGSPEAFF
length: 16; D: TRBD2; J: TRBJ2-1; size: many; V: TRBV4-3; DNA: TGCGCCAGCAGCCCAGGATCGGCTAGCGGGGGCTATGAGCAGTTCTTC; CDR3: CASSPGSASGGYEQFF
length: 13; D: -; J: TRBJ2-3; size: many; V: TRBV12-3/TRBV12-4; DNA: TGTGCCAGCAGCAGTTCGGGTCCAGATACGCAGTATTTT; CDR3: CASSSSGPDTQYF
length: 15; D: TRBD1; J: TRBJ2-2; size: once; V: TRBV7-6; DNA: TGTGCCAGCAGCCTGGGACAGGGCGACACCGGGGAGCTGTTTTTT; CDR3: CASSLGQGDTGELFF
length: 13; D: -; J: TRBJ1-1; size: few; V: TRBV4-2; DNA: TGTGCCAGCAGCCAAGAAGCCGACACTGAAGCTTTCTTT; CDR3: CASSQEADTEAFF
length: 13; D: -; J: TRBJ1-2; size: few; V: TRBV25-1; DNA: TGTGCCAGCAGTGGGGGTGGTTACCGTGGCTACACCTTC; CDR3: CASSGGGYRGYTF
length: 13; D: -; J: TRBJ2-3; size: -; V: TRBV10-2; DNA: TGCGCCAGCAGTTCCGGAGGAGAAGATACGCAGTATTTT; CDR3: CASSSGGEDTQYF
length: 16; D: TRBD1; J: TRBJ1-3; size: many; V: TRBV9; DNA: TGTGCCAGCAGCGTAGCTGGGGACAGGGTTGGAAACACCATATATTTT; CDR3: CASSVAGDRVGNTIYF
length: 15; D: TRBD1; J: TRBJ1-4; size: -; V: TRBV5-1; DNA: TGCGCCACCCAACTAGCAGGGGGCGAGGATGAAAAACTGTTTTTT; CDR3: CATQLAGGEDEKLFF
length: 14; D: -; J: TRBJ1-4; size: many; V: TRBV7-9; DNA: TGTGCCAGCAGCTTAGGAGTGTTAGGTGAAAAACTGTTTTTT; CDR3: CASSLGVLGEKLFF
length: 16; D: -; J: TRBJ1-3; size: -; V: TRBV5-1; DNA: TGCGCCAGCAGCTTGGGGGACACCTTCTCTGGAAACACCATATATTTT; CDR3: CASSLGDTFSGNTIYF
length: 15; D: -; J: TRBJ1-1; size: few; V: TRBV11-2; DNA: TGTGCCAGCAGCTTATGGGATGGCAGGGCGGCTGAAGCTTTCTTT; CDR3: CASSLWDGRAAEAFF
length: 17; D: -; J: TRBJ2-3; size: many; V: TRBV7-6; DNA: TGTGCCAGCAGCTTCGAACGCAGGGGCCTCAGCACAGATACGCAGTATTTT; CDR3: CASSFERRGLSTDTQYF